The 10 T cell receptor beta chains listed next were all sequenced from one sample in a study of patients and donors after allogeneic stem cell transplantation. TCRdb reprocessed the RT-PCR reads via MiXCR and lists one record per CDR3 protein. The sample has roughly 960,000 distinct CDR3 sequences, around 17% seen once. The material sequenced was blood, either unsorted or a sorted T cell fraction (not recorded which). These receptors all stem from a human donor who was either an allogeneic HSCT recipient or a stem cell or donor lymphocyte infusion donor (not recorded which). It is not recorded whose cells these are; they may come from a transplant donor.

V gene TRBV28 combines with J gene TRBJ1-5; D is ambiguous. The germline gives CDR1 MDHEN, CDR2 SYDVKM. The V gene lost 3 bases and the J gene lost 6 bases, with 12 bases spanning the gap. The CDR3 has 14 amino acids. The CDR3 region is CASSLSGSSQPQHF. In DNA, the CDR3 is TGTGCCAGCAGTTTGTCGGGGTCTAGTCAGCCCCAGCATTTT. The full variable domain, rest sourced from reference TRBV28 and TRBJ1-5, is DVKVTQSSRYLVKRTGEKVFLECVQDMDHENMFWYRQDPGLGLRLIYFSYDVKMKEKGDIPEGYSVSREKKERFSLILESASTNQTSMYLCASSLSGSSQPQHFGDGTRLSIL.

There are a few counts of this clonotype. The CDR3 protein is CAISDYRETGELFF. The CDR3 nucleotides read TGTGCCATCAGTGATTATCGGGAAACCGGGGAGCTGTTTTTT. The chain employs TRBV10-3 and TRBJ2-2, with D possibly being TRBD2 (5 bases). V was pared by 3 bases and J by 5 bases, with 10 bases between. The CDR3 is 14 amino acids. Germline V gene data show CDR1 as ENHRY and CDR2 as SYGVKD.

This clonotype was detected only a few times. The CDR3 coding sequence is TGTGCCAGCAGCGTAGACCTTGGGGCCAACGTCCTGACTTTC. It codes for CASSVDLGANVLTF. V usage is TRBV9 and J usage is TRBJ2-6; D is unresolved. The CDR3 is 14 residues long. Trimming removed 0 bases at V and 3 bases at J, with 4 bases between. Germline-derived CDR1 and CDR2 are SGDLS and YYNGEE.

This clonotype was observed a few times. J is TRBJ2-5 and V is TRBV10-3; the match to TRBD1 covers 9 bases. This CDR3 has 14 residues. From germline, CDR1 is ENHRY and CDR2 SYGVKD. The junction had 6 bases not matched to a gene; V was cut back by 6 bases and J by 4 bases. The CDR3 DNA follows: TGTGCCATCAGCCCGGGACAGGGAGGAGAGACCCAGTACTTC. This gives the protein CAISPGQGGETQYF.

This chain connects TRBV5-1 to TRBJ2-1, with TRBD2 identical over 10 bases. The junction had 8 bases not matched to a gene; V was cut back by 0 bases and J by 14 bases. CDR1 is SGHRS and CDR2 is YFSETQ in the germline V gene. The CDR3 length is 14 residues. The CDR3 spells CASSLGPSGSDEFF. CDR3 coding DNA: TGCGCCAGCAGCTTGGGGCCTAGCGGGAGCGACGAGTTCTTC. Full variable domain (rest looked up from reference TRBV5-1 and TRBJ2-1): KAGVTQTPRYLIKTRGQQVTLSCSPISGHRSVSWYQQTPGQGLQFLFEYFSETQRNKGNFPGRFSGRQFSNSRSEMNVSTLELGDSALYLCASSLGPSGSDEFFGPGTRLTVL.

Only a few counts were recorded for this clonotype. This rearrangement joins TRBV27 to TRBJ1-5, with 7 nucleotides matching TRBD1. V trimming: 5 bases; J trimming: 3 bases; junction bases outside the gene matches: 4. CDR1 is MNHEY, CDR2 SMNVEV, per germline (reference sequence). This CDR3 has 14 amino acids. The CDR3 spells CASSPGQTNQPQHF. In DNA form, the CDR3 reads TGTGCCAGCAGTCCGGGACAGACCAATCAGCCCCAGCATTTT.

A few counts support this clonotype. The genes are TRBV3-1 and TRBJ2-3; TRBD1 might be the D (5 bases). The V and J ends lost 3 bases and 8 bases respectively, with 15 bases between them. CDR1 is LGHDT and CDR2 is YNNKEL in the germline V gene (reference sequence). The CDR3 sequence is 14 residues long. CDR3 nucleotides: TGTGCCAGCAGCCATGGCATAAGGGGAACTACGCAGTATTTT. Protein product: CASSHGIRGTTQYF.

This sequence joins TRBV20-1 and TRBJ2-1, with 9 bases that match TRBD2. CDR1 is DFQATT and CDR2 is SNEGSKA in the germline V gene (reference sequence). V dropped 0 bases and J dropped 3; count of bases not matched to a gene: 3. This CDR3 is built from 15 residues. The CDR3 sequence is CSARELTSGYNEQFF. As DNA, the CDR3 is TGCAGTGCTAGAGAACTGACTAGCGGCTACAATGAGCAGTTCTTC.

V and J are TRBV7-2 and TRBJ2-1, with 9 bases matching TRBD1. CDR1 SGHTA and CDR2 FQGNSA come from the germline V gene. V was pared by 5 bases and J by 7 bases, with 3 bases of the junction left unmatched. This CDR3 has 13 residues. The CDR3 loop reads CASSAGQGNEQFF. In DNA, the CDR3 is TGTGCCAGCAGCGCGGGACAGGGTAATGAGCAGTTCTTC. The full variable domain, rest sourced from reference TRBV7-2 and TRBJ2-1, is GAGVSQSPSNKVTEKGKDVELRCDPISGHTALYWYRQSLGQGLEFLIYFQGNSAPDKSGLPSDRFSAERTGGSVSTLTIQRTQQEDSAVYLCASSAGQGNEQFFGPGTRLTVL.

The rearrangement uses TRBV5-1 and TRBJ2-7; unclear D gene. CDR1 and CDR2 (germline): SGHRS, YFSETQ. Trimming left V 0 bases short and J 0 bases short, with 13 bases between. The CDR3 loop spans 16 amino acids. Written as DNA, the CDR3 is TGCGCCAGCAGCTTGGGAACGGGCGTCAGCTCCTACGAGCAGTACTTC. This translates into CASSLGTGVSSYEQYF.